Below, 14 T cell receptor beta chains from the same sample are listed, as sequenced in a study of shared clonotypes between healthy human individuals. Only in-frame clones appear in the TCRdb table, and some are missing; sequencing was by immunoSEQ multiplex PCR. The sample shows about 2 million clones, about 94% of them seen only once. CD8 cells regarded as naive lacked CD45RO, were positively chosen for CCR7, and omitted terminally differentiated effector memory CD45RA+ cells. Sample: naive CD8+ T cells sorted from blood. Receptor source: a man younger than 35 in good health.

This clone was counted once. The rearrangement uses TRBV7-9 and TRBJ1-4; D not certain. The CDR3 contains 15 residues. Germline lookup yields CDR1 SEHNR and CDR2 FQNEAQ (reference sequence). The germline V and J ends were trimmed by 5 bases and 4 bases, with 14 bases remaining between them. CDR3 residues: CASSQPERGNEKLFF. The CDR3 nucleotides are TGTGCCAGCAGCCAACCGGAGAGAGGTAATGAAAAACTGTTTTTT. The variable domain in full, completed from reference TRBV7-9 and TRBJ1-4, reads DTGVSQNPRHKITKRGQNVTFRCDPISEHNRLYWYRQTLGQGPEFLTYFQNEAQLEKSRLLSDRFSAERPKGSFSTLEIQRTEQGDSAMYLCASSQPERGNEKLFFGSGTQLSVL.

J is TRBJ1-2 and V is TRBV18; D ambiguous. V was cut by 3 bases and J by 5 bases, with 10 bases left in between. Germline assignment: CDR1 KGHSH and CDR2 LQKENI. The CDR3 length is 13 residues. The CDR3 reads CASSPTELYGYTF. CDR3 DNA sequence: TGTGCCAGCTCACCTACAGAATTATATGGCTACACCTTC.

The genes are TRBV6-4 and TRBJ2-2; D perhaps matches TRBD1 (5 bases). In germline, CDR1 is MRHNA, CDR2 SNTAGT. The CDR3 is made up of 16 amino acids. Trimming pared 0 bases from V and 0 bases from J, leaving 8 bases between. The CDR3 bases are TGTGCCAGCAGTGACTCGGGGCAGGCGAACACCGGGGAGCTGTTTTTT. Translating gives CASSDSGQANTGELFF.

In nucleotides, the CDR3 is TGCGCCAGCAGCCAGGTGGGGACGGCGAACACCGGGGAGCTGTTTTTT. Its translation is CASSQVGTANTGELFF. The chain employs TRBV4-1 and TRBJ2-2; D might be TRBD1 or TRBD2, each matching 5 bases. Germline CDR1 MGHRA, CDR2 YSYEKL. The CDR3 length is 16 residues. V was cut by 3 bases and J by 0 bases, with 11 bases left in between.

This clone has just one count. The chain has TRBV20-1 and TRBJ2-7, with TRBD2 matching over 7 bases. J lost 5 bases, V lost 6 bases, and 1 base had no gene match. The CDR3 length is 10 residues. Germline CDR1 DFQATT, CDR2 SNEGSKA (reference sequence). CDR3 residues: CSARGDEQYF. The CDR3 DNA is TGCAGTGCCCGGGGGGACGAGCAGTACTTC.

The CDR3 spells CASSMNRGTEAFF. The CDR3 DNA is TGCGCCAGCAGCATGAACAGGGGCACTGAAGCTTTCTTT. This chain joins TRBV4-1 and TRBJ1-1, with 7 bases matching TRBD1. This CDR3 has 13 amino acids. From germline, CDR1 is MGHRA and CDR2 YSYEKL. V lost 5 bases, J lost 4 bases, and 4 bases stayed unmatched.

The V and J genes are TRBV9 and TRBJ1-1; TRBD1 matches 9 bases. Trimming removed 0 bases from V and 3 bases from J; junction bases left unmatched: 0. The CDR3 runs to 14 residues. CDR1 and CDR2 from the germline V gene are SGDLS and YYNGEE. CDR3 sequence (DNA): TGTGCCAGCAGCGTAGGGGACAGGGACACTGAAGCTTTCTTT. This codes for CASSVGDRDTEAFF.

The CDR3 DNA reads as TGTGCCAGCAGCGCTCTCGAGGGGAGCTCCTACGAGCAGTACTTC. Translated: CASSALEGSSYEQYF. The chain links TRBV11-1 to TRBJ2-7; either TRBD1 or TRBD2 may supply D (5 bases each). Between the trimmed V and J ends, which lost 5 bases and 0 bases, there was a span of 14 bases. CDR1 SGHAT and CDR2 FQDESV come from the germline V gene (reference sequence). This CDR3 spans 15 amino acids.

The chain employs TRBV7-6 and TRBJ1-2; D unresolved. There are 13 residues in the CDR3. Germline values: CDR1 SGHVS, CDR2 FNYEAQ. Trimming took off 5 bases at V and 4 bases at J, with 11 bases between the two ends. CDR3 sequence: CASSPIGSYGYTF. The CDR3 DNA is TGTGCCAGCAGCCCAATTGGGAGCTATGGCTACACCTTC.

V and J are TRBV6-5 and TRBJ2-7; D is tentatively TRBD1 or TRBD2 (5 bases each). Trimming left V 0 bases short and J 6 bases short, with 12 bases between. CDR1 is MNHEY and CDR2 is SVGAGI in the germline V gene. This CDR3 has 14 residues. CDR3 region: CASSYSNPGGEQYF. The CDR3 DNA sequence: TGTGCCAGCAGTTACTCGAATCCTGGGGGCGAGCAGTACTTC.

For this clone: Other nucleotide sequences from this sample produce the same CDR3. The genes are TRBV27 and TRBJ2-1; D call uncertain. The CDR3 runs to 12 residues. Germline-derived CDR1 and CDR2 are MNHEY and SMNVEV (reference sequence). Trimming shortened V by 3 bases and J by 7 bases, and 7 bases separated the two germline ends. The CDR3 DNA follows: TGTGCCAGCAGTTTTTCCGGGAATGAGCAGTTCTTC. This encodes CASSFSGNEQFF.

This clone appeared once. The rearrangement uses TRBV5-1 and TRBJ1-6; D uncertain. The germline V gene has CDR1 SGHRS and CDR2 YFSETQ. V lost 7 bases, J lost 8 bases, and 16 bases lay in between. The CDR3 sequence is 14 residues long. CDR3 amino acids: CASHPGEGYSPLHF. CDR3 DNA sequence: TGCGCCAGCCATCCTGGGGAGGGTTATTCACCCCTCCACTTT.

This clone was seen a single time. The CDR3 sequence is CASSVDREYEQYF. CDR3 in DNA: TGTGCCAGTAGTGTGGACAGAGAATACGAGCAGTACTTC. The rearrangement uses TRBV19 and TRBJ2-7; D is perhaps TRBD1 (6 bases). Germline lookup yields CDR1 LNHDA and CDR2 SQIVND (reference sequence). V dropped 5 bases and J dropped 4 bases, with 12 bases sitting between them. The CDR3 totals 13 residues.

The J gene is TRBJ2-7, the V gene TRBV10-3; D possibly uses TRBD1 or TRBD2 (5 bases each). V was trimmed by 4 bases and J by 5 bases, leaving 12 bases between them. In germline, CDR1 is ENHRY, CDR2 SYGVKD. This CDR3 contains 13 residues. In nucleotides, the CDR3 is TGTGCCATCAGTGCTCCAGGGAGCCACGAGCAGTACTTC. Translation gives CAISAPGSHEQYF.